The T cell receptor (beta chain) described here comes from a study of CDR3 diversity in severe acne. Trimming left V 11 bases short and J 2 bases short, with 15 bases between. The CDR3 contains 13 residues. CDR1 and CDR2 from the germline V gene are MNHEY and SVGAGI. This clonotype was found many times. TCRdb used MiXCR to reprocess the PCR reads, holding one entry per CDR3 protein. The profile shows fewer than 100,000 distinct CDR3 sequences, 45% to 55% of them singletons. The chain links TRBV6-5 to TRBJ1-1; weak D call: TRBD1 (5 bases). The TCR originated in a male donor in good health, without acne. The sample taken for sequencing was blood. CDR3 sequence reads: CAVGGGANTEAFF. The DNA for the CDR3 is TGTGCCGTCGGTGGAGGGGCTAACACTGAAGCTTTCTTT.